Below are 5 T cell receptor beta chains sequenced from a single sample in a study of Graves' ophthalmopathy and Graves' hyperthyroidism. Amplified material comprised TCR beta CDR3 regions derived from RNA transcripts. The authors performed first-round RT-PCR with HTBI primers and then a second-round multiplex PCR. TCRdb reprocessed the multiplex PCR reads with MiXCR, giving one entry per CDR3 protein. The sample has 500,000 to 700,000 distinct CDR3 sequences, 22% seen once. The sample was peripheral blood. The receptors stem from a woman younger than 35 with stable Graves' hyperthyroidism. Some clones in this sample may be carry-over from other donors' samples.

V usage is TRBV7-4 and J usage is TRBJ2-2; 7 bases agree with TRBD2. CDR1 SGHVT and CDR2 SQSDAQ come from the germline V gene. V trimming: 3 bases; J trimming: 0 bases; junction bases outside the gene matches: 7. This CDR3 spans 17 amino acids. CDR3 nucleotides: TGTGCCAGCAGCTTCGGACCGGGACTAACGAACACCGGGGAGCTGTTTTTT. It specifies CASSFGPGLTNTGELFF. The full variable domain, in which reference TRBV7-4 and TRBJ2-2 provide the parts outside the CDR3, is GAGVSQSPRYKVAKRGRDVALRCDSISGHVTLYWYRQTLGQGSEVLTYSQSDAQRDKSGRPSGRFSAERPERSVSTLKIQRTEQGDSAVYLCASSFGPGLTNTGELFFGEGSRLTVL.

This clonotype was seen many times. The chain joins TRBV6-5 to TRBJ2-2; unclear D gene. CDR1 and CDR2 from the germline V gene are MNHEY and SVGAGI. The ends were cut back, 4 bases at V and 5 bases at J, with 11 bases in the middle. The CDR3 length is 14 residues. This CDR3 is CASSLTSVTGELFF. CDR3 DNA sequence: TGTGCCAGCAGTTTGACCAGCGTGACCGGGGAGCTGTTTTTT.

This clonotype came up many times. The rearrangement uses TRBV10-3 and TRBJ1-1; D is undetermined. This CDR3 is 13 amino acids long. Trimming took 0 bases from V and 7 from J, leaving 9 bases between them. Germline loops: CDR1 ENHRY, CDR2 SYGVKD. The DNA of the CDR3 is TGTGCCATCAGTGAGTCGAACATTGATGAAGCTTTCTTT. Protein product: CAISESNIDEAFF.

About this clonotype itself: It may be a read error: a sequence one base away is much more abundant. The chain uses TRBV28 and TRBJ2-7, with TRBD2 as a possible D gene (6 bases). Germline V gene lookup returns CDR1 MDHEN and CDR2 SYDVKM. V was pared by 1 base and J by 3 bases, with 10 bases between. The CDR3 is made up of 14 amino acids. CDR3 residues: CASSLSGEFYEQYF. The CDR3 DNA sequence: TGTGCCAGCAGTTTATCGGGAGAGTTCTACGAGCAGTACTTC.

This clonotype came up many times. J is TRBJ2-7 and V is TRBV6-2 or TRBV6-3; weak D call: TRBD2 (6 bases). Germline V gives CDR1 MNHEY, CDR2 SVGEGT. The CDR3 length is 15 residues. Trimming cost V 5 bases and J 0 bases, with 14 bases left between them. The CDR3 bases are TGTGCCAGCAGTAACCCCCTAGCGCTCTCCTACGAGCAGTACTTC. Its protein product is CASSNPLALSYEQYF.